The 11 T cell receptor beta chains below come from one sample, sequenced in a study of beta chain features in type 1 diabetes. Findings and limits, study-wide: The study found moderately but significantly shorter TCRB CDR3s in all four CD4+ subsets of Type 1 diabetes patients.

Since all of the isolated RNA was reverse transcribed, expressed TCRB transcripts were what got sequenced. Sequencing used immunoSEQ multiplex PCR; TCRdb keeps in-frame clones, though not all of them. This table has 300,000 or so clones, around an eighth appearing once. Antigens of these TCRs are unknown. Sequencing input: naive CD4+ T cells from blood. The receptors originated from a man aged 25 to 40 with type 1 diabetes.

The chain links TRBV2 to TRBJ2-3, with 9 bases lining up with TRBD2. CDR3 length equals 12 residues. Germline trimming cut 6 bases from V and 6 bases from J; bases unmatched to any gene: 1. Germline values: CDR1 SNHLY, CDR2 FYNNEI. This CDR3 is CASRLAGDTQYF. CDR3 sequence (DNA): TGTGCCAGCAGGCTAGCGGGGGATACGCAGTATTTT. Looking up the rest from reference TRBV2 and TRBJ2-3 gives the full variable domain: EPEVTQTPSHQVTQMGQEVILRCVPISNHLYFYWYRQILGQKVEFLVSFYNNEISEKSEIFDDQFSVERPDGSNFTLKIRSTKLEDSAMYFCASRLAGDTQYFGPGTRLTVL.

This clone turned up a few times. The chain employs TRBV5-1 and TRBJ1-1, with a tentative D call TRBD1 (5 bases). CDR1 and CDR2 (germline): SGHRS, YFSETQ. Deletions cut 4 bases from V and 1 base from J, with 14 bases between. This CDR3 comprises 15 residues. In DNA form, the CDR3 reads TGCGCCAGCAGCCTAAACAGGATCGGGAACACTGAAGCTTTCTTT. Translated: CASSLNRIGNTEAFF.

The V and J genes are TRBV4-1 and TRBJ2-5, with 8 bases fitting TRBD2. The germline V gene encodes CDR1 MGHRA and CDR2 YSYEKL. V was clipped by 1 base and J by 4 bases; unmatched bases: 2. This CDR3 is 14 amino acids long. CDR3 protein: CASSQAGGAETQYF. CDR3 coding DNA: TGCGCCAGCAGCCAAGCCGGGGGGGCAGAGACCCAGTACTTC.

The genes are TRBV6-6 and TRBJ2-1; D gene uncertain. From germline, CDR1 is MNHNY and CDR2 SVGAGI (reference sequence). This CDR3 has 16 amino acids. V was cut by 2 bases and J by 7 bases, with 18 bases left in between. The CDR3 is CASSYRPRGPQNEQFF. The CDR3 nucleotides read TGTGCCAGCAGTTACCGTCCTCGTGGCCCCCAGAATGAGCAGTTCTTC.

This clone was observed a few times. V usage is TRBV4-2 and J usage is TRBJ2-2; D possibly corresponds to TRBD1 (6 bases). V was cut by 4 bases and J by 7 bases, with 16 bases left in between. The CDR3 loop spans 15 amino acids. Germline V gene lookup returns CDR1 LGHNA and CDR2 YNFKEQ. CDR3 protein: CASSLAGTPYGELFF. DNA for the CDR3: TGTGCCAGCAGCCTGGCCGGGACACCTTACGGGGAGCTGTTTTTT.

The sample holds a few counts of this clone. The chain has TRBV30 and TRBJ2-1; 7 nucleotides agree with TRBD1. V was clipped by 4 bases and J by 2 bases; unmatched bases: 14. The CDR3 covers 17 residues. CDR1 GTSNPN and CDR2 SVGIG come from the germline V gene (reference sequence). Here the CDR3 DNA reads TGTGCCTGGACCGTGGGTCCAGGGGGTGTCACCTACAATGAGCAGTTCTTC. Encoded protein: CAWTVGPGGVTYNEQFF.

The V and J genes are TRBV5-1 and TRBJ1-2; 8 nucleotides line up with TRBD1. CDR1 is SGHRS, CDR2 YFSETQ, per germline. V shed 2 bases and J 2 bases; nucleotides not matched to a gene: 8. CDR3 length: 16 amino acids. The CDR3 DNA follows: TGCGCCAGCAGCTTAAGCCCAGGGGGCCTCAACTATGGCTACACCTTC. Its protein product is CASSLSPGGLNYGYTF.

This clone was counted a few times. V and J are TRBV4-2 and TRBJ2-7; the D gene is possibly TRBD1 (5 bases). The germline V gene encodes CDR1 LGHNA and CDR2 YNFKEQ. Between the trimmed V and J ends, which lost 6 bases and 2 bases, there was a span of 14 bases. The CDR3 runs 14 residues. CDR3 loop: CASSIGVPAYEQYF. In nucleotides, the CDR3 is TGTGCCAGCAGTATAGGGGTACCTGCCTACGAGCAGTACTTC.

This clone was seen more than once but under ten times. The CDR3 DNA reads TGTGCCAGCACGGAGCCCCAAGGGGATGGCTACACCTTC. Amino acids: CASTEPQGDGYTF. The chain carries TRBV5-6 and TRBJ1-2; D possibly corresponds to TRBD1 (5 bases). CDR3 size: 13 residues. Trimming pared 6 bases from V and 6 bases from J, leaving 15 bases between. Germline values: CDR1 SGHDT, CDR2 YYEEEE.

This clone was picked up a small number of times. V is TRBV2 and J is TRBJ2-3, with D possibly being TRBD2 (5 bases). This CDR3 region has 14 residues. Deletions cut 9 bases from V and 0 bases from J, with 13 bases between. Looked up from germline, CDR1 is SNHLY and CDR2 is FYNNEI. CDR3 protein: CASGADTSTDTQYF. CDR3 sequence (DNA): TGTGCCAGTGGAGCGGATACCAGCACAGATACGCAGTATTTT.

This clone was seen only a few times. The genes are TRBV14 and TRBJ2-5; perhaps TRBD2 as D (6 bases). Germline V gene sequence: CDR1 SGHDN, CDR2 FVKESK. The CDR3 sequence is 14 residues long. The V end lost 2 bases, the J end lost 5 bases, and 12 bases lay between the germline ends. This CDR3 is CASSQYLASETQYF. CDR3 bases: TGTGCCAGCAGCCAATATCTAGCGTCGGAGACCCAGTACTTC.